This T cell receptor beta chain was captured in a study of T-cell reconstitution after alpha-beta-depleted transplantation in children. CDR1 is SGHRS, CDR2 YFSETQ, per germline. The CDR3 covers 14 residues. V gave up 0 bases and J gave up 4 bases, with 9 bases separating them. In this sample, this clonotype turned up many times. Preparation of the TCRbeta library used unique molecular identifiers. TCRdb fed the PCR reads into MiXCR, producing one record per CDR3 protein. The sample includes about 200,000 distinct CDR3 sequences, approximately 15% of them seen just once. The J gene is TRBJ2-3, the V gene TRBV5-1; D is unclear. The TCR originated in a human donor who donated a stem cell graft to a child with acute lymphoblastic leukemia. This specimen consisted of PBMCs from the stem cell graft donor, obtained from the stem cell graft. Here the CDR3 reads CASSLAPQPDTQYF. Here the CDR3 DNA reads TGCGCCAGCAGCTTGGCCCCACAGCCAGATACGCAGTATTTT. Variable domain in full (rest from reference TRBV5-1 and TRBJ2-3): KAGVTQTPRYLIKTRGQQVTLSCSPISGHRSVSWYQQTPGQGLQFLFEYFSETQRNKGNFPGRFSGRQFSNSRSEMNVSTLELGDSALYLCASSLAPQPDTQYFGPGTRLTVL.